The 5 T cell receptor beta chains below come from one sample, sequenced in a study of T cell repertoires in cytomegalovirus infection. MiXCR was run by TCRdb on the reads, yielding one entry per CDR3 protein. The sample lists 490,000 or so distinct CDR3 sequences; 11% were seen once. The sample was PBMCs. Every receptor here comes from a human donor in good health (CMV status not recorded). Some clones in this sample may be carry-over from other donors' samples.

In this sample, this clonotype turned up once. The V call is TRBV20-1, the J call TRBJ2-2; weak D call: TRBD1 (6 bases). This CDR3 region has 14 residues. Germline V gene sequence: CDR1 DFQATT, CDR2 SNEGSKA (reference sequence). Trimming left V 3 bases short and J 4 bases short, with 12 bases between. The CDR3 reads CSASPGTFTGELFF. The CDR3 bases are TGCAGTGCTAGCCCCGGGACATTCACCGGGGAGCTGTTTTTT.

This clonotype was recorded many times. The genes are TRBV14 and TRBJ2-2; TRBD1 might be the D (6 bases). Germline lookup yields CDR1 SGHDN and CDR2 FVKESK. Trimming removed 6 bases from V and 0 bases from J, with 11 bases in between. The CDR3 spans 15 residues. In DNA form, the CDR3 reads TGTGCCAGCAGGCTCGGGACAACGAACACCGGGGAGCTGTTTTTT. Residues: CASRLGTTNTGELFF.

This clonotype has a count of ten or more. CDR3 DNA: TGCGCCAGCAGCCACGGGACTAGCACAGATACGCAGTATTTT. Protein product: CASSHGTSTDTQYF. The chain joins TRBV4-1 to TRBJ2-3, with D possibly being TRBD2 (6 bases). Trimming left V 3 bases short and J 0 bases short, with 7 bases between. Germline CDR1 reads MGHRA; CDR2 reads YSYEKL. The CDR3 spans 14 residues.

The V call is TRBV20-1, the J call TRBJ2-3, with D possibly being TRBD1 (5 bases). Germline V gene lookup returns CDR1 DFQATT and CDR2 SNEGSKA (reference sequence). Trimming cost V 5 bases and J 4 bases, with 13 bases left between them. This CDR3 has 13 amino acids. Here the CDR3 DNA reads TGCAGTGCTGCAAGGGGCCTCCCAGATACGCAGTATTTT. Residues: CSAARGLPDTQYF.

This clonotype was seen ten or more times. This chain joins TRBV2 and TRBJ1-1; possible D gene TRBD1, 5 bases. The germline V and J ends were trimmed by 8 bases and 1 base, with 17 bases remaining between them. The CDR3 runs 15 residues. The germline gives CDR1 SNHLY, CDR2 FYNNEI. This chain's CDR3 is CASGNEGLANTEAFF. CDR3 sequence (DNA): TGTGCCAGCGGCAACGAGGGGTTGGCGAACACTGAAGCTTTCTTT. Looking up the rest from reference TRBV2 and TRBJ1-1 gives the full variable domain: EPEVTQTPSHQVTQMGQEVILRCVPISNHLYFYWYRQILGQKVEFLVSFYNNEISEKSEIFDDQFSVERPDGSNFTLKIRSTKLEDSAMYFCASGNEGLANTEAFFGQGTRLTVV.